This T cell receptor (beta chain) was sequenced during a study of T-cell reconstitution after alpha-beta-depleted transplantation in children. Using unique molecular identifiers, the investigators prepared the TCRbeta library. Each CDR3 protein is one row after TCRdb ran MiXCR on the PCR reads. Among 260,000 or so distinct CDR3 sequences listed, 12% were seen once. The CDR3 length is 14 residues. The germline V and J ends were trimmed by 2 bases and 8 bases, with 15 bases remaining between them. Germline CDR1 is MNHNS and CDR2 is SASEGT. In its sample, this clonotype was seen many times. The rearrangement joins TRBV6-1 to TRBJ1-2, with a possible D match to TRBD1 (5 bases). Source: PBMCs from the stem cell graft donor, taken from the stem cell graft. The clonotype was recovered from a human donor who donated a stem cell graft to a child with acute lymphoblastic leukemia. The CDR3 DNA sequence: TGTGCCAGCAGTGAATCGGGGCGGTCGAGGGGCTACACCTTC. Translation: CASSESGRSRGYTF.